This T cell receptor (beta chain) came from a study of regulatory T cells in long-lasting Graves disease. Overall study: The study enrolled newly diagnosed Graves' patients on antithyroid drugs under 3 months.

Time point given: newly diagnosed GD, antithyroid drugs for less than 3 months. PBMCs were the source of the RNA used for TCR sequencing. This CDR3 comprises 17 residues. J gave up 7 bases and V 0 bases, and 11 bases lay outside the gene matches. Germline CDR1 KGHDR, CDR2 SFDVKD. Findings of the study overall: Comparison showed that persistent patients shared more public clonotypes (around 3,000) than new patients (966).

Both iRepertoire HTBI primers and Arm-PCR of CDR3 regions were used to build the TCR beta libraries. MiXCR, applied by TCRdb to the multiplex PCR reads, yields one record per CDR3 protein. This table has more than 300,000 distinct CDR3 sequences, 10% to 15% appearing once. About this clonotype: As yet, its antigen is unknown.

The sample also formed part of further work on T cells in Graves' hyperthyroidism and ophthalmopathy. That source notes: Patients aged 18 to 65 with hyperthyroidism were newly diagnosed, with duration under 2 months. TCR CDR3 regions were first amplified by RT-PCR with HTBI primers.

The chain combines TRBV24-1 with TRBJ2-1; 7 bases align to TRBD1. The sequence was obtained from a woman aged 18-30 years with Graves disease. The sample here was peripheral blood mononuclear cells (PBMCs), taken at new diagnosis, from a patient treated with antithyroid drugs. CDR3 DNA sequence: TGTGCCACCAGTGATTTGCACAAAGAGGGGGCGCGGAATGAGCAGTTCTTC. It yields the protein CATSDLHKEGARNEQFF.